This T cell receptor beta chain was found in a study of tumor and adjacent non-tumor tissue in lung cancer. Across the whole study: Approximately 4 million productive TCRbeta reads were obtained per sample on average. Findings of the study overall: Tumor repertoires had a smaller top 100 clone share than normal lung.

The CDR3 sequence is 11 residues long. Germline values: CDR1 MDHEN, CDR2 SYDVKM. This sample's RNA came from whole unsorted tissue. The normal lung tissue was taken more than 3 cm from the tumor edge. On this clonotype: Its antigen is not known. A much larger clone differs by one base, so this may be a read error.

A modified ARM-PCR protocol with three rounds of nested PCR amplified TCRbeta. TCRdb reprocessed the multiplex PCR reads with MiXCR, giving one entry per CDR3 protein. The profile shows 60,000 to 100,000 distinct CDR3 sequences, more than 65% of them singletons. The sequence derives from a man aged 70-80 years with non-small cell lung cancer. V gene TRBV28 combines with J gene TRBJ2-5; unclear D gene. Specimen: distant non-tumor lung tissue. The CDR3 DNA reads TGTGCCAGCAGTTGGGCAGAGACCCAGAACTTC. Encoded protein: CASSWAETQNF.